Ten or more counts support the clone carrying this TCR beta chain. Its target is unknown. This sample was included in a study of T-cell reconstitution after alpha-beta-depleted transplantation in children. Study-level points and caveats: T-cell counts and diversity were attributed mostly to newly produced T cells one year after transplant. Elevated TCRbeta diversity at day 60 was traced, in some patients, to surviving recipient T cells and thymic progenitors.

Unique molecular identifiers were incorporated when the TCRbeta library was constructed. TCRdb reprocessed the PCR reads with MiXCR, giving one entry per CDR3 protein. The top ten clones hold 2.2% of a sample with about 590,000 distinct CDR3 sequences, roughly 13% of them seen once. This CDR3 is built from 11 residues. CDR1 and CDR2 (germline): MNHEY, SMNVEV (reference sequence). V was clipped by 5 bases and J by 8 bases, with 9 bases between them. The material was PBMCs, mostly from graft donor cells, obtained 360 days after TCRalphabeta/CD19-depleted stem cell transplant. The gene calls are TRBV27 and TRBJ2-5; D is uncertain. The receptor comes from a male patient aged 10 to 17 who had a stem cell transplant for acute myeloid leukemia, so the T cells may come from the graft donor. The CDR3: CASSPPRTQYF. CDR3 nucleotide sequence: TGTGCCAGCAGTCCCCCCCGAACCCAGTACTTC.